Listed below are T cell receptor beta chains from one sample, sequenced in a study of T cells after posttransplantation cyclophosphamide. Clones were sequenced by immunoSEQ multiplex PCR, and TCRdb holds only the in-frame ones, with some missing. The specimen has over 35,000 clones, none found just once. Sequenced material: PBMCs. The receptors stem from a man aged 50-60 years in good health, CMV-negative, and a related stem cell transplant donor. Both conserved end residues are part of each CDR3. The D gene is left open where the match is weak. The size entry is marked missing in some rows and otherwise reads once, few, many or a size class.

D: TRBD1
J: TRBJ2-5
size: many
V: TRBV19
CDR3: CASSVDRGQQETQYF
DNA: TGTGCCAGTAGTGTCGACAGGGGACAACAAGAGACCCAGTACTTC

D: -
J: TRBJ2-1
size: -
V: TRBV9
CDR3: CASSVGGSASYNEQFF
DNA: TGTGCCAGCAGCGTAGGTGGTAGCGCTTCCTACAATGAGCAGTTCTTC

D: TRBD2
J: TRBJ2-4
size: many
V: TRBV11-2
CDR3: CASSEIPGGGYIQYF
DNA: TGTGCCAGCAGCGAAATCCCAGGCGGGGGATACATTCAGTACTTC

D: TRBD2
J: TRBJ2-3
size: many
V: TRBV13
CDR3: CASSRGGAGSDTQYF
DNA: TGTGCCAGCAGCCGCGGGGGGGCCGGGTCAGATACGCAGTATTTT

D: -
J: TRBJ1-5
size: many
V: TRBV9
CDR3: CASSVTGSNQPQHF
DNA: TGTGCCAGCAGCGTAACAGGTAGCAATCAGCCCCAGCATTTT

D: TRBD1
J: TRBJ2-2
size: -
V: TRBV27
CDR3: CASSLGDRGTGELFF
DNA: TGTGCCAGCAGTTTAGGGGACAGGGGCACCGGGGAGCTGTTTTTT

D: TRBD1
J: TRBJ2-2
size: many
V: TRBV6-5
CDR3: CASSYLGQGSTGELFF
DNA: TGTGCCAGCAGTTATCTGGGACAGGGATCCACCGGGGAGCTGTTTTTT

D: TRBD2
J: TRBJ2-1
size: few
V: TRBV7-9
CDR3: CASSLGAGLSSYNEQFF
DNA: TGTGCCAGCAGCTTGGGAGCGGGGCTTAGCTCCTACAATGAGCAGTTCTTC

D: TRBD1
J: TRBJ1-2
size: many
V: TRBV6-1
CDR3: CASSEGGTGAQNYGYTF
DNA: TGTGCCAGCAGTGAAGGGGGGACAGGAGCACAAAACTATGGCTACACCTTC

D: -
J: TRBJ1-4
size: -
V: TRBV15
CDR3: CATSRDSGTINEKLFF
DNA: TGTGCCACCAGCAGAGATTCGGGGACTATTAATGAAAAACTGTTTTTT

D: -
J: TRBJ1-1
size: many
V: TRBV10-3
CDR3: CAISEYPGQNTEAFF
DNA: TGTGCCATCAGTGAGTACCCAGGGCAGAACACTGAAGCTTTCTTT

D: TRBD1
J: TRBJ1-2
size: many
V: TRBV15
CDR3: CATSRGQETGYTF
DNA: TGTGCCACCAGCAGGGGACAGGAGACTGGCTACACCTTC

D: -
J: TRBJ2-7
size: many
V: TRBV30
CDR3: CAWQTESYEQYF
DNA: TGTGCCTGGCAAACAGAGAGTTACGAGCAGTACTTC

D: -
J: TRBJ2-1
size: many
V: TRBV29-1
CDR3: CSLGHPKVNEQFF
DNA: TGCAGCCTGGGACACCCCAAGGTCAATGAGCAGTTCTTC

D: -
J: TRBJ1-2
size: many
V: TRBV6-5
CDR3: CASSPTAANYGYTF
DNA: TGTGCCAGCAGCCCTACCGCAGCGAACTATGGCTACACCTTC

D: -
J: TRBJ1-2
size: many
V: TRBV6-1
CDR3: CASSRAGDPSFGYTF
DNA: TGTGCCAGCAGCCGAGCGGGAGACCCGTCTTTTGGCTACACCTTC

D: TRBD2
J: TRBJ2-7
size: many
V: TRBV27
CDR3: CASTGGGREQYF
DNA: TGTGCCAGCACGGGAGGGGGAAGGGAGCAGTACTTC

D: TRBD1
J: TRBJ1-2
size: many
V: TRBV19
CDR3: CASSAQGGRRYGYTF
DNA: TGTGCCAGTAGTGCACAGGGGGGAAGGAGGTATGGCTACACCTTC

D: -
J: TRBJ2-3
size: many
V: TRBV5-1
CDR3: CASSFLGGADTQYF
DNA: TGCGCCAGCAGCTTTTTAGGGGGGGCAGATACGCAGTATTTT

D: -
J: TRBJ2-7
size: -
V: TRBV10-3
CDR3: CATIAVSSYEQYF
DNA: TGTGCCACCATAGCGGTTTCCTCCTACGAGCAGTACTTC